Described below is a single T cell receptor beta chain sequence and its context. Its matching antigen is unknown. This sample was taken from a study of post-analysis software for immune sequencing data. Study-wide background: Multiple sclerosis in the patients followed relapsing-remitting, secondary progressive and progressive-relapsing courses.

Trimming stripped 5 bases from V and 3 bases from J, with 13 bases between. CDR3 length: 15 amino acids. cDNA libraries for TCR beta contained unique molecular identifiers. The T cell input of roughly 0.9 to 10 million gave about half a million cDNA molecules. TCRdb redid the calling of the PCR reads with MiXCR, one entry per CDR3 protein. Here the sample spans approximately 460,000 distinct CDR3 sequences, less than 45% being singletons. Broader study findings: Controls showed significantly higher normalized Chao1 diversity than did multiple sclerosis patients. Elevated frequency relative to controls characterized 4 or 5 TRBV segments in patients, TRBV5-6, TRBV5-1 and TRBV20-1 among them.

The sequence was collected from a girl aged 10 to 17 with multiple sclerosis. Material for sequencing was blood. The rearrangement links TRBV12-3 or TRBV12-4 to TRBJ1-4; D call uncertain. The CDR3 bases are TGTGCCAGCAGTCCTCCGGGCGGGGCTAATGAAAAACTGTTTTTT. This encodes CASSPPGGANEKLFF.